The 20 T cell receptor beta chains in this list originate from one sample, sequenced in a study of CD8 T cells in Susac syndrome. RNA in amounts of roughly 0.5 to 1 ug was reverse transcribed with random hexamers. TCRdb redid the calling of the immunoSEQ multiplex PCR reads with MiXCR, one entry per CDR3 protein. The sample lists a few hundred thousand distinct CDR3 sequences, about 94% occurring once. The sequenced sample was CD4+ T cells from PBMCs. These TCRs come from a human donor with Susac syndrome.

The V and J genes are TRBV7-2 and TRBJ1-3; the D gene is possibly TRBD1 (6 bases). V lost 0 bases to trimming and J lost 0 bases, with 12 bases between them. CDR1 and CDR2 (germline): SGHTA, FQGNSA. The CDR3 consists of 17 residues. The CDR3 sequence: CASSLAPTGYSGNTIYF. Written as DNA, the CDR3 is TGTGCCAGCAGCTTAGCTCCGACAGGTTACTCTGGAAACACCATATATTTT.

V gene TRBV20-1 combines with J gene TRBJ2-7, with D tentatively TRBD2 (6 bases). CDR1 DFQATT and CDR2 SNEGSKA come from the germline V gene (reference sequence). With 3 bases removed from V and 3 bases from J, the gap between germline ends came to 9 bases. The CDR3 contains 12 residues. CDR3 DNA sequence: TGCAGTGCTAGTAGCGGCGTCTACGAGCAGTACTTC. Translated, it gives CSASSGVYEQYF.

The V and J genes are TRBV4-2 and TRBJ2-3; D may be TRBD2 (5 bases). Trimming removed 0 bases at V and 2 bases at J, with 12 bases between. Germline values: CDR1 LGHNA, CDR2 YNFKEQ. CDR3 length: 16 residues. In nucleotides, the CDR3 is TGTGCCAGCAGCCAAGATCATGAGGGAGCCACAGATACGCAGTATTTT. This encodes CASSQDHEGATDTQYF.

The chain uses TRBV29-1 and TRBJ2-3, with no clear D. Per germline, CDR1 SQVTM and CDR2 ANQGSEA. The CDR3 spans 14 residues. The V and J ends lost 7 bases and 0 bases respectively, with 14 bases between them. The CDR3 coding sequence is TGCAGCGCTGTGAGAGACTTTAGCACAGATACGCAGTATTTT. Translation: CSAVRDFSTDTQYF.

The chain combines TRBV7-3 with TRBJ2-1; a possible D gene is TRBD2 (5 bases). The germline V gene has CDR1 SGHTA and CDR2 FQGTGA. The ends were cut back, 2 bases at V and 7 bases at J, with 6 bases in the middle. The CDR3 is 12 amino acids. The CDR3 protein is CASSLGSNEQFF. The CDR3 nucleotides are TGTGCCAGCAGCTTAGGGAGTAATGAGCAGTTCTTC.

The chain combines TRBV6-5 with TRBJ1-6; the match to TRBD1 covers 7 bases. After removal of 6 bases from V and 6 bases from J, the junction contained 5 bases not matched to a gene. The CDR3 sequence is 14 residues long. Per the germline V gene, CDR1 is MNHEY and CDR2 is SVGAGI. CDR3 in amino acids: CASRAQGGNSPLHF. The CDR3 region has the DNA TGTGCCAGCAGGGCCCAGGGGGGTAATTCACCCCTCCACTTT.

This chain uses TRBV6-2 or TRBV6-3 with TRBJ1-5; TRBD1 matches at 9 bases. Germline CDR1 reads MNHEY; CDR2 reads SVGEGT. This CDR3 comprises 18 residues. With V trimmed by 6 bases and J by 0 bases, 12 bases remained unmatched. The CDR3 DNA reads as TGTGCCAGCAGATCGGGGACAGGGCGCGCATATAGCAATCAGCCCCAGCATTTT. Its translation: CASRSGTGRAYSNQPQHF.

The J gene is TRBJ1-5, the V gene TRBV18, with 8 bases matching TRBD1. V shed 6 bases, J shed 6 bases, and the junction held 10 bases outside the gene matches. Per germline, CDR1 KGHSH and CDR2 LQKENI. This CDR3 contains 15 residues. The CDR3 DNA follows: TGTGCCAGCTCCCTGGCGCGACAGGGGAGTCAGCCCCAGCATTTT. Translating gives CASSLARQGSQPQHF.

The chain recombines TRBV6-4 with TRBJ1-1; D not resolved. CDR1 is MRHNA and CDR2 is SNTAGT in the germline V gene. This CDR3 is 12 amino acids long. V lost 7 bases to trimming and J lost 5 bases, with 11 bases between them. In DNA form, the CDR3 reads TGTGCCAGCACTGGCGGGCCTACTGAAGCTTTCTTT. It specifies CASTGGPTEAFF.

The chain is built from TRBV20-1 and TRBJ2-7, with no clear D. The V end lost 3 bases, the J end lost 6 bases, and 12 bases lay between the germline ends. This CDR3 has 12 amino acids. The germline V gene has CDR1 DFQATT and CDR2 SNEGSKA (reference sequence). The CDR3 bases are TGCAGTGCTAGCGAAACTCCGGGCGAGCAGTACTTC. Encoded protein: CSASETPGEQYF.

J is TRBJ2-6 and V is TRBV20-1, with 7 positions matching TRBD2. V lost 3 bases, J lost 4 bases, and 6 bases stayed unmatched. Looked up from germline, CDR1 is DFQATT and CDR2 is SNEGSKA (reference sequence). CDR3 size: 15 residues. CDR3 residues: CSASPGRGGANVLTF. The CDR3, as DNA: TGCAGTGCTAGCCCAGGGAGGGGAGGGGCCAACGTCCTGACTTTC.

V and J are TRBV5-1 and TRBJ2-2; 7 bases map to TRBD1. The junction had 2 bases not matched to a gene; V was cut back by 0 bases and J by 3 bases. CDR1 is SGHRS, CDR2 YFSETQ, per germline. The CDR3 contains 15 residues. The CDR3 DNA sequence: TGCGCCAGCAGCTTGGTCCAGGGGGACACCGGGGAGCTGTTTTTT. Encoded protein: CASSLVQGDTGELFF.

CDR3 residues: CASSRRHLQLYPLHF. The CDR3 nucleotides are TGTGCCAGCAGCCGTCGACATCTTCAGCTGTACCCCCTCCACTTT. The V gene is TRBV5-6, the J gene TRBJ1-6; D gene ambiguous. CDR1 and CDR2 (germline): SGHDT, YYEEEE. V was clipped by 4 bases and J by 13 bases, with 21 bases between them. The CDR3 is 15 residues long.

The chain joins TRBV2 to TRBJ1-1; no definite D call. Per germline, CDR1 SNHLY and CDR2 FYNNEI. V lost 0 bases, J lost 3 bases, and 14 bases lay in between. The CDR3 has 16 amino acids. The CDR3 nucleotides read TGTGCCAGCAGTGAAGCCCCTCACCGTTCGGACACTGAAGCTTTCTTT. Translated: CASSEAPHRSDTEAFF.

CDR3 in amino acids: CSSGVRADTEAFF. The CDR3 DNA is TGCAGCTCTGGGGTGCGGGCTGACACTGAAGCTTTCTTT. The chain recombines TRBV29-1 with TRBJ1-1; D gene unclear. The ends were cut back, 8 bases at V and 3 bases at J, with 16 bases in the middle. The CDR3 has 13 residues. Germline V gene sequence: CDR1 SQVTM, CDR2 ANQGSEA.

The genes are TRBV24-1 and TRBJ1-2, with 9 nucleotides matching TRBD1. The CDR3 contains 17 residues. The germline CDR1 and CDR2 sequences are KGHDR and SFDVKD. The V segment lost 0 bases and the J segment 6 bases; nucleotides outside the gene matches: 10. The CDR3: CATSDLAFTGGADGYTF. The CDR3 region has the DNA TGTGCCACCAGTGATTTGGCCTTTACAGGGGGCGCGGATGGCTACACCTTC.

The chain links TRBV20-1 to TRBJ2-7; no clear D gene. CDR3 length equals 13 residues. Germline assignment: CDR1 DFQATT and CDR2 SNEGSKA (reference sequence). Deletions cut 1 base from V and 3 bases from J, with 10 bases between. The CDR3 region has the DNA TGCAGTGCTAGAGTTTCGGACGGCTACGAGCAGTACTTC. This sequence encodes CSARVSDGYEQYF.

This clonotype came up once. This chain uses TRBV7-6 with TRBJ2-7, with D unclear. With 5 bases removed from V and 6 bases from J, the gap between germline ends came to 20 bases. The CDR3 consists of 15 residues. Germline V gene lookup returns CDR1 SGHVS and CDR2 FNYEAQ. CDR3 amino acids: CASSHSTTPGREQYF. The DNA for the CDR3 is TGTGCCAGCAGCCACAGCACGACTCCCGGGCGCGAGCAGTACTTC.

The chain employs TRBV6-1 and TRBJ2-7, with a possible D match to TRBD1 (6 bases). Germline-derived CDR1 and CDR2 are MNHNS and SASEGT. V was clipped by 8 bases and J by 6 bases, with 17 bases between them. There are 13 residues in the CDR3. CDR3 residues: CASVTRGSGEQYF. The CDR3 DNA is TGTGCCAGCGTTACCAGGGGATCGGGCGAGCAGTACTTC.

The genes are TRBV9 and TRBJ2-2, with 7 positions matching TRBD1. The CDR3 is 16 residues long. Per germline, CDR1 SGDLS and CDR2 YYNGEE. V shed 3 bases, J shed 1 base, and the junction held 6 bases outside the gene matches. The CDR3 spells CASSARDRLNTGELFF. In nucleotides, the CDR3 is TGTGCCAGCAGCGCCCGGGACAGACTGAACACCGGGGAGCTGTTTTTT.